The 8 T cell receptor beta chains given below trace back to one sample, sequenced in a study of T cell changes during pregnancy in multiple sclerosis. Method: immunoSEQ multiplex PCR; TCRdb's copy keeps in-frame clones and lacks some. The repertoire has about 120,000 clones, under 95% of them found once; the top ten carry approximately 6.3%. The material sequenced was peripheral blood, taken before pregnancy. The receptors here all came from a female donor with multiple sclerosis, enrolled in a pregnancy study.

The chain has TRBV27 and TRBJ1-5; D remains ambiguous. The CDR3 length is 14 residues. Germline CDR1 and CDR2: MNHEY and SMNVEV (reference sequence). V lost 2 bases to trimming and J lost 3 bases, with 8 bases between them. As DNA, the CDR3 is TGTGCCAGCAGTTTAAGGCGGCTCAATCAGCCCCAGCATTTT. Amino acids: CASSLRRLNQPQHF.

V usage is TRBV7-9 and J usage is TRBJ2-2; unclear D gene. Looked up from germline, CDR1 is SEHNR and CDR2 is FQNEAQ (reference sequence). This CDR3 region has 18 residues. V was trimmed by 1 base and J by 0 bases, leaving 15 bases between them. This CDR3 is CASSLGAARRTNTGELFF. DNA for the CDR3: TGTGCCAGCAGCTTAGGGGCCGCAAGAAGAACGAACACCGGGGAGCTGTTTTTT.

The CDR3 here is CASSLEGVGQGDNYGYTF. CDR3 coding DNA: TGCGCCAGCAGCTTGGAAGGGGTCGGACAGGGGGATAACTATGGCTACACCTTC. This rearrangement joins TRBV5-1 to TRBJ1-2, with 10 bases identical to TRBD1. The CDR3 runs 18 residues. Trimming at V came to 0 bases and at J to 1 base, leaving 9 bases not matched to a gene. The V gene's germline CDR1 is SGHRS and CDR2 YFSETQ.

Notes on this clone: The sample holds other DNA sequences that translate to the same CDR3. The V call is TRBV5-4, the J call TRBJ1-1; maybe TRBD1 (6 bases). V was trimmed by 3 bases and J by 4 bases, leaving 13 bases between them. This CDR3 is built from 14 residues. CDR1 is SGHNT and CDR2 is YYREEE in the germline V gene (reference sequence). CDR3 protein: CASSSGTSRTEAFF. CDR3 DNA: TGTGCCAGCAGCTCGGGGACATCGCGCACTGAAGCTTTCTTT. Drawing the rest from reference TRBV5-4 and TRBJ1-1, the complete variable domain is ETGVTQSPTHLIKTRGQQVTLRCSSQSGHNTVSWYQQALGQGPQFIFQYYREEENGRGNFPPRFSGLQFPNYSSELNVNALELDDSALYLCASSSGTSRTEAFFGQGTRLTVV.

The V and J genes are TRBV6-5 and TRBJ2-2; 8 bases line up with TRBD1. J gave up 7 bases and V 1 base, and 5 bases lay outside the gene matches. Germline CDR1 MNHEY, CDR2 SVGAGI. CDR3 size: 15 residues. The CDR3, as DNA: TGTGCCAGCAGTTACTTTCAGGGGGCAGGCGGGGAGCTGTTTTTT. This sequence encodes CASSYFQGAGGELFF.

Concerning this clone itself: The junction shows a germline mismatch at one end, possibly a read error. The rearrangement joins TRBV9 to TRBJ2-1; 7 nucleotides agree with TRBD1. CDR1 and CDR2 (germline): SGDLS, YYNGEE. This CDR3 region has 16 residues. CDR3 loop: CVSSVLMAGGYNEQFF. Here the CDR3 DNA reads TGTGTCAGCAGCGTACTCATGGCAGGGGGCTACAATGAGCAGTTCTTC.

The chain joins TRBV6-1 to TRBJ2-5, with 12 bases that match TRBD1. V dropped 1 base and J dropped 5; count of bases not matched to a gene: 8. Germline CDR1 is MNHNS and CDR2 is SASEGT. This CDR3 is built from 17 residues. CDR3 in amino acids: CASSEVWGQGARETQYF. CDR3 bases: TGTGCCAGCAGTGAAGTGTGGGGACAGGGGGCACGGGAGACCCAGTACTTC.

This chain joins TRBV11-1 and TRBJ1-1; 12 bases are a match to TRBD1. Germline CDR1 reads SGHAT; CDR2 reads FQDESV (reference sequence). The CDR3 runs to 19 residues. Trimming took 4 bases from V and 4 from J; bases not matched to a gene: 16. The CDR3 DNA follows: TGTGCCAGCAGCTCTGGCGTACTCACCGGGACAGGGGGCTTCACTGAAGCTTTCTTT. Translation: CASSSGVLTGTGGFTEAFF.